The 14 T cell receptor beta chains below were found in one sample sequenced in a study of cytotoxic CD8 clonotypes in ibrutinib-treated CLL. The protocol was immunoSEQ multiplex PCR, while the TCRdb copy is restricted to in-frame clones and leaves out a portion. The profile shows some 200,000 clones, nearly 80% of them singletons. The specimen comprised PBMCs, sampled after 12 months of ibrutinib treatment. These receptors all stem from a human donor with chronic lymphocytic leukemia.

The chain is built from TRBV6-6 and TRBJ1-2; D call uncertain. The V end lost 5 bases, the J end lost 8 bases, and 15 bases lay between the germline ends. The CDR3 runs to 13 residues. Germline values: CDR1 MNHNY, CDR2 SVGAGI (reference sequence). As DNA, the CDR3 is TGTGCCAGCAGTCAGACTCCCCTGTGGGGCTACACCTTC. Translated, it gives CASSQTPLWGYTF.

CDR3 in amino acids: CASSRRDRGQETQYF. For the CDR3, the DNA is TGTGCCAGTAGTCGACGGGACAGGGGCCAAGAGACCCAGTACTTC. The V and J genes are TRBV19 and TRBJ2-5; TRBD1 matches 10 bases. The germline CDR1 and CDR2 sequences are LNHDA and SQIVND (reference sequence). Trimming cost V 5 bases and J 1 base; bases outside gene matches: 4. The CDR3 runs 15 residues.

Turning to this clone: The sample contains more than one DNA sequence encoding this CDR3. The chain recombines TRBV5-1 with TRBJ1-5; D is uncertain. Germline CDR1 and CDR2: SGHRS and YFSETQ. V lost 2 bases, J lost 1 base, and 4 bases lay in between. The CDR3 spans 13 residues. CDR3 loop: CASSFDSNQPQHF. The CDR3 bases are TGCGCCAGCAGCTTTGACAGCAATCAGCCCCAGCATTTT.

The rearrangement uses TRBV5-1 and TRBJ1-2; 8 positions agree with TRBD1. The CDR3 loop spans 15 amino acids. Germline trimming cut 4 bases from V and 2 bases from J; bases unmatched to any gene: 7. The germline CDR1 and CDR2 sequences are SGHRS and YFSETQ. The CDR3 coding sequence is TGCGCCAGCAGCCGGACAGGGAGTGGAAACTATGGCTACACCTTC. It translates to CASSRTGSGNYGYTF.

The V call is TRBV6-4, the J call TRBJ2-7; D ambiguous. Germline V gene sequence: CDR1 MRHNA, CDR2 SNTAGT. Trimming pared 3 bases from V and 6 bases from J, leaving 12 bases between. This CDR3 is built from 13 residues. For the CDR3, the DNA is TGTGCCAGCAGTGAGTCCACCACGAGCGAGCAGTACTTC. Protein product: CASSESTTSEQYF.

This chain joins TRBV28 and TRBJ2-3; 8 nucleotides match TRBD1. Germline V CDR1 and CDR2: MDHEN, SYDVKM. Germline trimming cut 4 bases from V and 0 bases from J; bases unmatched to any gene: 0. CDR3 length: 14 amino acids. Here the CDR3 DNA reads TGTGCCAGCAGTTCAGGGGGCAGCACAGATACGCAGTATTTT. Protein product: CASSSGGSTDTQYF.

The chain combines TRBV5-1 with TRBJ1-1, with 7 bases lining up with TRBD1. CDR1 and CDR2 (germline): SGHRS, YFSETQ. CDR3 length equals 14 residues. V dropped 4 bases and J dropped 1; count of bases not matched to a gene: 4. The CDR3 spells CASSRGQTNTEAFF. CDR3 DNA sequence: TGCGCCAGCAGCAGGGGACAGACGAACACTGAAGCTTTCTTT.

This chain uses TRBV29-1 with TRBJ2-3, with 12 bases matching TRBD2. CDR1 and CDR2 from the germline V gene are SQVTM and ANQGSEA. CDR3 length equals 15 residues. The V and J ends lost 8 bases and 3 bases, in that order; junction bases with no gene match: 9. The DNA of the CDR3 is TGCAGCCTCCTAAGGACTAGCGGGGTGACAGATACGCAGTATTTT. Residues: CSLLRTSGVTDTQYF.

The chain combines TRBV11-2 with TRBJ2-5, with TRBD2 matching over 13 bases. The CDR3 consists of 15 residues. CDR1 and CDR2 (germline): SGHAT, FQNNGV. Losses at the gene ends were 5 bases for V and 3 bases for J; bases not matched to a gene: 3. The CDR3 DNA follows: TGTGCCAGCAGCAAACTAGCGGGGGGGGAAGAGACCCAGTACTTC. Amino acids: CASSKLAGGEETQYF.

This clone appeared a few times. The chain joins TRBV7-9 to TRBJ1-5; D gene unclear. This CDR3 contains 11 residues. V was shortened by 1 base and J by 9 bases, with 4 bases between the two germline ends. Germline CDR1 reads SEHNR; CDR2 reads FQNEAQ (reference sequence). CDR3 protein: CASSLGGPQHF. In DNA, the CDR3 is TGTGCCAGCAGCTTAGGAGGGCCCCAGCATTTT.

The chain uses TRBV10-3 and TRBJ2-5; no firm D call. CDR1 is ENHRY, CDR2 SYGVKD, per germline. The CDR3 has 11 residues. V lost 0 bases to trimming and J lost 11 bases, with 7 bases between them. The CDR3 nucleotides are TGTGCCATCAGTGAGTCAGGCCGTCAGTACTTC. It is translated as CAISESGRQYF.

J is TRBJ1-4 and V is TRBV18; the match to TRBD1 covers 8 bases. Looked up from germline, CDR1 is KGHSH and CDR2 is LQKENI. This CDR3 contains 16 residues. V was pared by 6 bases and J by 4 bases, with 10 bases of the junction left unmatched. CDR3 sequence reads: CASSLNRGNLNEKLFF. In DNA form, the CDR3 reads TGTGCCAGCTCGCTCAACAGGGGGAACCTTAATGAAAAACTGTTTTTT.

Concerning this clone: The same CDR3 is also encoded by other DNA sequences in this sample. CDR3 in DNA: TGTGCCAGCAGCTTCCCTGGGGGTGCGCCAGATACGCAGTATTTT. It specifies CASSFPGGAPDTQYF. The chain has TRBV13 and TRBJ2-3; D possibly matches TRBD1 or TRBD2 (5 bases each). The germline CDR1 and CDR2 sequences are PRHDT and FYEKMQ (reference sequence). V was clipped by 3 bases and J by 4 bases, with 14 bases between them. The CDR3 has 15 amino acids.

The V gene is TRBV5-4, the J gene TRBJ2-7; the D is unclear. From germline, CDR1 is SGHNT and CDR2 YYREEE (reference sequence). V was clipped by 4 bases and J by 2 bases, with 7 bases between them. This CDR3 spans 12 amino acids. Written as DNA, the CDR3 is TGTGCCAGCAGCGCCGTTCCCTACGAGCAGTACTTC. It translates to CASSAVPYEQYF.